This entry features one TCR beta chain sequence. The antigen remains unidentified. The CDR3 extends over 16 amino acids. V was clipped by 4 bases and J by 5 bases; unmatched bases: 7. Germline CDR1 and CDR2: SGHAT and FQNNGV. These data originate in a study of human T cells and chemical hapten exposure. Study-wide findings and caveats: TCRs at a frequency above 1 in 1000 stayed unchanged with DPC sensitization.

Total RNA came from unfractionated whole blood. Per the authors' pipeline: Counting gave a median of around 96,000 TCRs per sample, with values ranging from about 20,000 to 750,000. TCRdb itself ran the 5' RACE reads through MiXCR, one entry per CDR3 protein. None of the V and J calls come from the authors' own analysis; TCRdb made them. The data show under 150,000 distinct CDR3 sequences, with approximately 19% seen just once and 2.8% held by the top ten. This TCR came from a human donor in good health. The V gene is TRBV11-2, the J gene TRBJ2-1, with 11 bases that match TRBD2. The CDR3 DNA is TGTGCCAGCAGCTCCGTAGCGGGAGGGCCCCACAATGAGCAGTTCTTC. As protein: CASSSVAGGPHNEQFF.